The rows below give T cell receptor beta chains drawn from one sample of a study of spatial heterogeneity in lung cancer. TCRdb recomputed calls from the 5' RACE reads with MiXCR, one row per CDR3 protein. The sample gives about 82,000 distinct CDR3 sequences, over 9.5% of which show up once; about 4.6% is in the top ten. The sample was PBMCs, taken at surgery. Every receptor here comes from a male donor with early-stage non-small cell lung cancer. The CDR3 runs from the conserved cysteine through the conserved F or W. Fields, in order: V gene, clone size, D gene, J gene, CDR3 protein, CDR3 DNA. The D gene is left open where the match is weak. The size field is filled for only some rows; it gives once, few, many or a size class.

V gene: TRBV12-3/TRBV12-4
clone size: few
D gene: -
J gene: TRBJ2-1
CDR3 protein: CASSSPYEQFF
CDR3 DNA: TGTGCCAGCAGTTCCCCGTATGAGCAGTTCTTC

V gene: TRBV29-1
clone size: many
D gene: -
J gene: TRBJ1-2
CDR3 protein: CSVTIRDESGYTF
CDR3 DNA: TGCAGCGTCACAATCCGGGACGAGAGTGGCTACACCTTC

V gene: TRBV11-2
clone size: -
D gene: -
J gene: TRBJ1-5
CDR3 protein: CASSFGPNQPQHF
CDR3 DNA: TGTGCCAGCAGCTTCGGACCAAATCAGCCCCAGCATTTT

V gene: TRBV4-2
clone size: -
D gene: -
J gene: TRBJ1-6
CDR3 protein: CASSQDGEDSPLHF
CDR3 DNA: TGTGCCAGCAGCCAAGACGGGGAAGATTCACCCCTCCACTTT

V gene: TRBV6-1
clone size: few
D gene: -
J gene: TRBJ2-3
CDR3 protein: CASMREAPWTDTQYF
CDR3 DNA: TGTGCCAGCATGAGGGAAGCCCCTTGGACAGATACGCAGTATTTT

V gene: TRBV20-1
clone size: -
D gene: TRBD2
J gene: TRBJ2-5
CDR3 protein: CSARGQRGAQETQYF
CDR3 DNA: TGCAGTGCTAGAGGACAGCGGGGGGCACAAGAGACCCAGTACTTC

V gene: TRBV10-3
clone size: few
D gene: -
J gene: TRBJ1-1
CDR3 protein: CAISETDREAFF
CDR3 DNA: TGTGCCATCAGTGAGACCGACAGGGAAGCTTTCTTT

V gene: TRBV3-1
clone size: -
D gene: -
J gene: TRBJ2-2
CDR3 protein: CASSQDSFAGVPGELFF
CDR3 DNA: TGTGCCAGCAGCCAAGATTCGTTCGCAGGGGTGCCCGGGGAGCTGTTTTTT

V gene: TRBV28
clone size: -
D gene: -
J gene: TRBJ2-7
CDR3 protein: CASSPPGYEQYF
CDR3 DNA: TGTGCCAGCAGTCCGCCAGGGTACGAGCAGTACTTC

V gene: TRBV2
clone size: -
D gene: -
J gene: TRBJ1-2
CDR3 protein: CASSGSVSRGYGYTF
CDR3 DNA: TGTGCCAGCAGTGGTTCGGTCTCCCGGGGCTATGGCTACACCTTC

V gene: TRBV25-1
clone size: few
D gene: -
J gene: TRBJ2-5
CDR3 protein: CASSSLLETQYF
CDR3 DNA: TGTGCCAGCAGTTCCCTTCTAGAGACCCAGTACTTC

V gene: TRBV5-4
clone size: many
D gene: -
J gene: TRBJ2-3
CDR3 protein: CASSLAGASARDTQYF
CDR3 DNA: TGTGCCAGCAGCTTGGCAGGGGCTAGTGCTCGAGATACGCAGTATTTT

V gene: TRBV5-6
clone size: -
D gene: -
J gene: TRBJ2-7
CDR3 protein: CASSLDGAATYEQYF
CDR3 DNA: TGTGCCAGCAGCTTGGACGGAGCGGCTACCTACGAGCAGTACTTC

V gene: TRBV11-2
clone size: -
D gene: TRBD2
J gene: TRBJ2-1
CDR3 protein: CASSPGTAGGPHEQFF
CDR3 DNA: TGTGCCAGCAGCCCGGGTACGGCGGGAGGGCCCCATGAGCAGTTCTTC

V gene: TRBV20-1
clone size: -
D gene: -
J gene: TRBJ2-6
CDR3 protein: CSAPDSGANVLTF
CDR3 DNA: TGCAGTGCCCCGGACTCCGGGGCCAACGTCCTGACTTTC

V gene: TRBV5-1
clone size: -
D gene: TRBD1
J gene: TRBJ2-1
CDR3 protein: CASSTQGNNEQFF
CDR3 DNA: TGCGCCAGCAGCACACAGGGGAACAATGAGCAGTTCTTC

V gene: TRBV2
clone size: -
D gene: TRBD2
J gene: TRBJ2-7
CDR3 protein: CASSELLAGGPEQYF
CDR3 DNA: TGTGCCAGCAGTGAACTACTAGCGGGAGGGCCCGAGCAGTACTTC